These T cell receptor beta chains were read from a single sample in a study of T cell changes during pregnancy in multiple sclerosis. The protocol was immunoSEQ multiplex PCR, while the TCRdb copy is restricted to in-frame clones and leaves out a portion. The top ten hold 5.4% of the sample, which has tens of thousands of clones, about nine tenths seen once. The material was peripheral blood, obtained in the third trimester of pregnancy. The receptors here all came from a female donor in good health, enrolled as a control in a pregnancy study. Both conserved end residues are part of each CDR3. The D gene is left open where the match is weak. A clone size is listed for some rows: how often the clone was seen (once, few, many), or a class if it is expanded.

j_gene	abundance	d_gene	v_gene	CDR3nt	CDR3aa
TRBJ1-1	.	TRBD1	TRBV5-1	TGCGCCAGCAGCTTTCTATCGGGACAGGGGAGTGGTACTGAAGCTTTCTTT	CASSFLSGQGSGTEAFF
TRBJ2-2	.	TRBD2	TRBV7-8	TGTGCCAGCACTCAGACTAGCGGAGCCTCGAACACCGGGGAGCTGTTTTTT	CASTQTSGASNTGELFF
TRBJ1-2	.	TRBD1	TRBV2	TGTGCCAGTTCCTCCGGGACAGGGAGCTATGGCTACACCTTC	CASSSGTGSYGYTF
TRBJ2-1	few	TRBD2	TRBV7-9	TGTGCCAGCAGCTTACTAGCGGGTGGCCATGAGCAGTTCTTC	CASSLLAGGHEQFF
TRBJ2-3	once	TRBD2	TRBV6-4	TGTGCCAGCAGTGCGACTAGCGGGGGCCGGGGCACAGATACGCAGTATTTT	CASSATSGGRGTDTQYF
TRBJ2-1	.	.	TRBV10-3	TGTGCCATCAGCCTCGTAGCGGAATCCTACAATGAGCAGTTCTTC	CAISLVAESYNEQFF
TRBJ1-5	.	TRBD1	TRBV27	TGTGCCAGCAGTATGTGGACAGGCGGCAATCAGCCCCAGCATTTT	CASSMWTGGNQPQHF
TRBJ1-2	.	TRBD1	TRBV28	TGTGCCAGCAGTCCGGACAGGAACTATGGCTACACCTTC	CASSPDRNYGYTF
TRBJ2-7	.	TRBD2	TRBV11-3	TGTGCCAGCAGCTTAGGCGGGGGAAATGGGGAGCAGTACTTC	CASSLGGGNGEQYF
TRBJ1-4	.	TRBD1	TRBV28	TGTGCCAGCAGTTTAGAGGACAGGGGGTATGAAAAACTGTTTTTT	CASSLEDRGYEKLFF
TRBJ1-2	.	TRBD1	TRBV11-2	TGTGCCAGCAGCTCCCATCTACTTCGTGGGGACAGCTATGGCTACACCTTC	CASSSHLLRGDSYGYTF
TRBJ2-7	.	TRBD2	TRBV2	TGTGCCAGCAGGGAGACTAGCCCGTACGAGCAGTACTTC	CASRETSPYEQYF
TRBJ2-5	.	.	TRBV9	TGTGCCAGCAGCGTAGATCAGGGGCCCAGAGAGACCCAGTACTTC	CASSVDQGPRETQYF
TRBJ1-1	once	.	TRBV7-6	TGTGCCAGCAGCTTAAAGGCAGGCGTGAACACTGAAGCTTTCTTT	CASSLKAGVNTEAFF
TRBJ2-3	.	.	TRBV7-3	TGTGCCAGCAGCTTAAGGGGCTACGCCACAGATACGCAGTATTTT	CASSLRGYATDTQYF
TRBJ2-7	.	.	TRBV6-6	TGTGCCAGCAGTTACTCGGGGCAGCTCGCGGGGGAGCAGTACTTC	CASSYSGQLAGEQYF
TRBJ1-2	.	.	TRBV4-1	TGCGCCAGCAGCCAAGGCGACAGGCCTAACTATGGCTACACCTTC	CASSQGDRPNYGYTF
TRBJ2-7	.	TRBD2	TRBV4-1	TGCGCCAGCAGCCAAGCGGGAGGGCCCTCCTACGAGCAGTACTTC	CASSQAGGPSYEQYF
TRBJ2-7	.	.	TRBV5-4	TGTGCCAGCAGCTTGGGAGGGCAGGTCGAGCAGTACTTC	CASSLGGQVEQYF
TRBJ1-2	.	.	TRBV27	TGTGCCAGCAGTTTTGGCAGGGCCTATGGCTACACCTTC	CASSFGRAYGYTF
TRBJ1-5	.	.	TRBV30	TGTGCCTGGAGTGTAGCCCATGGGGGCAGTCAGCCCCAGCATTTT	CAWSVAHGGSQPQHF
TRBJ2-6	once	TRBD1	TRBV4-3	TGCGCCAGCAGCCACGGGGTGGGACAGGGGGAGTCTGGGGCCAACGTCCTGACTTTC	CASSHGVGQGESGANVLTF
TRBJ2-1	.	.	TRBV30	TGTGCCTGGAGTTGGGGCAGGGATTACAATGAGCAGTTCTTC	CAWSWGRDYNEQFF
TRBJ2-7	.	TRBD2	TRBV4-3	TGCGCCAGCAGCCAAGAGGGTACAGCGGGGGGGCTCTACGAGCAGTACTTC	CASSQEGTAGGLYEQYF
TRBJ2-7	.	.	TRBV27	TGTGCCAGCAGCCAACAGGGGGGGAACTACGAGCAGTACTTC	CASSQQGGNYEQYF
TRBJ1-2	.	.	TRBV4-2	TGTGCCAGCAGCCAAGATTCGAGGGATGGCTACACCTTC	CASSQDSRDGYTF
TRBJ2-1	.	.	TRBV25-1	TGTGCCAGCACCGGAGATAGGGGCTTTGAGCAGTTCTTC	CASTGDRGFEQFF
TRBJ2-5	.	TRBD1	TRBV6-5	TGTGCCAGCAGTTACACCCGGACAGGGCGAGAGACCCAGTACTTC	CASSYTRTGRETQYF
TRBJ2-7	.	.	TRBV9	TGTGCCAGCAGCCCCCGAGCCGACATTTCTCCCTACGAGCAGTACTTC	CASSPRADISPYEQYF
TRBJ1-1	.	.	TRBV19	TGTGCCAGTAGAGTCGGGGGAACTGAAGCTTTCTTT	CASRVGGTEAFF
TRBJ1-2	.	.	TRBV5-6	TGTGCCAGCAGCTTGAGGACAGTCCGGAGCTATGGCTACACCTTC	CASSLRTVRSYGYTF
TRBJ2-1	.	.	TRBV28	TGTGCCAGCAGTCAGACTAACGGGCGCAATGAGCAGTTCTTC	CASSQTNGRNEQFF
TRBJ2-1	once	.	TRBV28	TGTGCCAGTCACTCCACGGGGGACGGACGGTACAATGAGCAGTTCTTC	CASHSTGDGRYNEQFF
TRBJ1-4	.	TRBD1	TRBV6-5	TGTGCCAGCAGCCCCAGACAGGGGAGGTTTGAAAAACTGTTTTTT	CASSPRQGRFEKLFF
TRBJ1-3	.	.	TRBV18	TGTGCCAGCTCACCTAACTCTGGAAACACCATATATTTT	CASSPNSGNTIYF
TRBJ2-7	.	TRBD2	TRBV30	TGTGCCTGGAACCCGGACCCTGGAAAAGCGGGGGTAGAGCAGTACTTC	CAWNPDPGKAGVEQYF
TRBJ1-2	.	TRBD1	TRBV5-1	TGCGCCAGCAGCTCACTAACAGGGGACAAAGGCTACACCTTC	CASSSLTGDKGYTF
TRBJ2-3	.	.	TRBV30	TGTGCCTGGAGTCGCGCTAGCGGCACAGATACGCAGTATTTT	CAWSRASGTDTQYF